This T cell receptor beta chain emerged from a study of brain metastases from non-small cell lung cancer. Germline lookup yields CDR1 LGHDT and CDR2 YNNKEL (reference sequence). Unmatched junction bases numbered 11, after V lost 4 bases and J lost 6 bases. The CDR3 loop spans 16 amino acids. Sequencing was performed with immunoSEQ multiplex PCR; in TCRdb, only in-frame clones are kept and a portion is missing. The sample contains approximately 4,000 clones, under 90% of which appear only once. V is TRBV3-1 (or the pseudogene TRBV3-2) and J is TRBJ1-3; 8 bases agree with TRBD1. This TCR was sampled from a donor at least 40 years old with non-small cell lung cancer. The sequenced sample consisted of tumor-adjacent normal tissue. Here the CDR3 DNA reads TGTGCCAGCAGCCCGCGTGTCGTGACAGGGGAAAACACCATATATTTT. It encodes CASSPRVVTGENTIYF.